This TCR beta chain is drawn from a study of radiation and T cells in renal cell carcinoma. Indicated time point: blood 4 weeks post-SBRT, at nephrectomy. Treatment of the sample: 15 Gy SBRT to primary tumor, nephrectomy 4 weeks later. Nephrectomy followed 15 Gy stereotactic body radiation by 4 weeks. The patient's renal cell carcinoma had clear cell pathology. The method was immunoSEQ multiplex PCR; TCRdb's version includes in-frame clones alone and lacks a portion of them. The table includes about 90,000 clones, roughly 84% detected once. This specimen was blood, taken from a patient whose treatment included radiotherapy and nephrectomy. The sequence derives from a man in his 60s with renal cell carcinoma.

CDR3 region: CASSLWGDRDNEQFF. The DNA for the CDR3 is TGTGCCAGCAGCTTATGGGGGGACAGAGACAATGAGCAGTTCTTC. V usage is TRBV7-9 and J usage is TRBJ2-1, with D tentatively TRBD1 (7 bases). V was trimmed by 2 bases and J by 5 bases, leaving 13 bases between them. Germline V gene data show CDR1 as SEHNR and CDR2 as FQNEAQ (reference sequence). The CDR3 contains 15 residues.